This TCR beta chain was found in a study of PD-1 blockade in classical Hodgkin lymphoma (dated by TCRdb to about 2020). For the wider study: Nivolumab dosing was 3 mg/kg intravenously every 2 weeks, continuing until either disease progression or unacceptable toxicity. The study used CyTOF and TCR beta sequencing to define a peripheral blood immune signature of response to PD-1 blockade in classical Hodgkin lymphoma. Summary of the overall study and its limitations: Only a single clinical trial cohort was studied, and what caused the repertoire differences, possibly disease activity or prior therapy, remained undefined. Lower diversity was observed in patients in whom nivolumab was started less than 1 year after ASCT, and these patients were excluded from later analyses so that confounding by immune reconstitution would be avoided. Among trial patients, those achieving complete response had baseline diversity similar to that of newly diagnosed patients, while diversity was significantly lower in partial responders and progressors. CD4+ but not CD8+ TCR diversity rose significantly by C4D1 (p=0.0027 vs p=0.16), most apparent in complete responders (p=0.02). Baseline TCR diversity was reported as lower in newly diagnosed patients than in healthy donors, and lower still in relapsed/refractory patients.

According to the study, the label for this sample's time point signals: cycle 2 day 1 (C2D1) of nivolumab. All trial patients had relapsed after autologous stem cell transplantation, with cohorts A, B and C differing in prior brentuximab vedotin exposure. The trial cohort comprised fewer than 65 patients with relapsed/refractory classical Hodgkin lymphoma whose best overall responses were complete response, partial response or progressive disease. In the multi-cohort phase II CheckMate 205 trial, trial patients received single-agent nivolumab. An independent review committee assessed best overall response by applying the 2007 International Working Group response criteria. Trial PBMCs were collected just before the start of nivolumab (C1D1) and during therapy at cycle 2 day 1 and cycle 4 day 1. Peripheral blood was collected in 8 mL Vacutainer Cell Preparation Tubes, from which PBMCs were isolated by centrifugation and then cryopreserved.

A remark on this clone: It has no known antigen specificity. Base qualities are missing; no much larger clone stands one base away.

The Qiagen DNeasy kit was used to extract genomic DNA from unsorted PBMCs and from the negatively selected CD4+ and CD8+ fractions. TCR beta CDR3 regions were subjected to amplification by immunoSEQ multiplex PCR with primers that anneal to V and J segments. A synthetic immune receptor repertoire was used to minimize amplification bias, and any remaining bias was removed computationally after sequencing. For the original study's pipeline: Custom Python scripts were used to quantify repertoire diversity as the Shannon entropy index. Unsorted, CD4+ and CD8+ repertoires were examined separately, except in combined analyses, for which CD4+ and CD8+ sequences were merged in silico. A clone counted as expanded when the clone's frequency after treatment rose at least 2-fold relative to C1D1, and clones undetected at baseline were given a pseudocount of 0.5. Singleton clones were defined as clones with 0 or 1 copy at C1D1, and non-singleton clones were defined as clones with 2 or more copies. Clones expanded in unsorted samples were annotated as CD4+, CD8+ or unknown by matching protein sequences in sorted samples from the same patient. Wilcoxon tests on paired samples were used to test diversity changes from C1D1 to C4D1. TCRdb provides this immuneACCESS table in a form limited to in-frame rearrangements. Some clones are lacking; in checked studies, under half of them reflect an unresolved V gene, and why the rest are absent is not known. Clone size and the V and J calls come from that table; the DNA yielded D and trimming. For this sample there are about 27,000 clones; 78% appear just once. The top ten clones comprise roughly 33% of the sample.

Sequences MNHEY (CDR1) and SVGAGI (CDR2) are obtained from the germline V gene. The junction carries 12 bases between V and J, which are trimmed by 5 bases and 4 bases respectively. The CDR3, cysteine through phenylalanine, is 14 amino acids long. Only the CDR3 portion is preserved as DNA: 42 bases, with reading frame beginning at the first base. Recombination linked TRBV6-5 to TRBJ1-5; perhaps TRBD1 is the D gene, with 5 bases matching. This clonotype was sampled from a human donor with classical Hodgkin lymphoma. Sample: peripheral blood mononuclear cells (PBMCs), taken before the second cycle of nivolumab. The CDR3 sequence is CASSHRTENQPQHF. The DNA reads as follows: TGTGCCAGCAGTCACAGGACGGAGAATCAGCCCCAGCATTTT.